This entry is about one T cell receptor beta chain. This sample was included in a study of blood T cell repertoires in COVID-19. At the level of the study: The analysed material was cDNA or gDNA that came from T cells, B-cell-depleted T cells, or PBMCs.

In the original analysis: Reference gene primers were amplified, and this amplification served to estimate nucleated cell counts. Profiled with immunoSEQ multiplex PCR; TCRdb holds only in-frame clones, not every one. V and J calls and clone size follow that table, whereas D and trimming were derived from the DNA. The repertoire holds 200,000 to 250,000 clones, with approximately 81% as singletons. Adults between roughly 18 and 100 years of age took part from about 24 US areas. The source is a woman between 45 and 65 years old with acute COVID-19. The material sequenced was PBMCs or T cells enriched from blood (not recorded which).

The CDR3 sequence is CASSYSNGRDGYTF. DNA for the CDR3: TGTGCCAGCAGTTACTCGAATGGGAGGGATGGCTACACCTTC. J is TRBJ1-2 and V is TRBV6-5, with D uncertain. Germline V gives CDR1 MNHEY, CDR2 SVGAGI. This CDR3 region has 14 residues. Trimming took off 0 bases at V and 6 bases at J, with 11 bases between the two ends.